This record covers a single T cell receptor beta chain. This clonotype registers as medium-sized (0.01 to 0.1%) within its sample. Its antigen is not yet known. No base quality values were provided; no much bigger clone lies one nucleotide off. Genomic DNA extracted from peripheral blood, rather than sorted cells or RNA, was used as the source for amplification of TCR beta rearrangements. This entry comes from a study of T cell repertoires in aging, cancer and after chemotherapy (dated by TCRdb to between 2018 and 2021). At the level of the whole study: Six donor age groups were covered, ranging from 30 or younger up to 70 or older, and each group contained at least three individuals. Paired pre- and post-chemotherapy samples in the solid tumor group came from brain tumor (glioblastoma) patients receiving temozolomide-based therapy. Several million TCR reads were contained in the full dataset. Peripheral blood TCR beta repertoires from healthy donors and cancer patients were profiled to examine immunoaging and T cell reconstitution after chemotherapy. Alongside around 97 healthy donors serving as a reference group, the cohort included some 220 cancer patients, of whom roughly 91 had hematological cancers and 124 had solid cancers. Broad study findings and their caveats: In healthy donors, the decline in TCR diversity with age was mainly explained by loss of richness, whereas in cancer patients loss of evenness was also found to contribute. According to the authors, the repertoire data do not allow conclusions to be drawn about immunological memory after chemotherapy. Compared with age-matched healthy donors, untreated patients with either hematological or solid cancers had significantly lower TCR diversity in the blood along with higher clonality. An increase in median generation probability over the chemotherapy interval was observed in both cancer cohorts, suggesting that the repertoire was reconstituted through rebound thymic output.

Germline trimming: 6 bases from V, 1 base from J; junction bases outside gene matches: 2. The CDR3 holds 14 amino acids from the cysteine to the phenylalanine. Solely the CDR3 DNA is kept, with 42 bases framed from the first base. CDR1 MNHNY and CDR2 SVGAGI were looked up in the germline V gene (reference sequence). Rearranged TRB sequences spanning V, D and J segments were amplified in a multiplex touch-down PCR with a mixed TRB-A/B primer pool. Illumina adapters and sample indices were attached to the amplicons through two consecutive PCR reactions run with Phusion HS II polymerase. Amplicons were gel-purified with the NucleoSpin Gel and PCR Clean-up kit, then checked with Qubit and an Agilent 2100 Bioanalyzer. Sequencing of the libraries was done on an Illumina MiSeq with paired-end, single-indexed 600-cycle runs. The original pipeline was this. Processing of the TRB sequences was carried out with MiXCR versions 2.12 and 3.0.5. Each unique CDR3 nucleotide sequence was treated as one clone, and only productive sequences with two or more reads were kept. The repertoire metrics were Shannon diversity, evenness, clonality (defined as one minus evenness), and alpha-parameterized diversity profiles covering alpha 0 to 5. The IGoR algorithm was used to calculate generation probabilities for clones in the paired samples taken before and after chemotherapy. The public reads were quality trimmed at Q25 with fastp and then assembled into clones with MiXCR by TCRdb, keeping productive beta chains. One record per CDR3 amino acid sequence lists the most common genes and DNA. The V and J calls were not made by the authors but by TCRdb's processing. In all, the sample holds some 2,500 distinct CDR3 sequences, and about 24% of those were seen once. The top ten clonotypes cover around 15% of the sample.

The TCR was taken from a human donor with a solid tumor. Sequenced sample: blood. This chain joins TRBV6-6 to TRBJ2-7; TRBD2 agrees with 11 junctional bases. The CDR3 has the sequence CASSGTSGSYEQYF. The DNA sequence reads TGTGCCAGCAGCGGGACTAGCGGTTCCTACGAGCAGTACTTC.